This paragraph reports one T cell receptor (beta chain). The CDR3 has 13 amino acids. With 0 bases removed from V and 7 bases from J, the gap between germline ends came to 7 bases. In germline, CDR1 is LGHDT, CDR2 YNNKEL (reference sequence). This entry belongs to a study of blood T cell repertoires in COVID-19. Whole-study context: COVID-19 samples, acute and convalescent, were from the United States, Italy and Spain. Sample material is recorded as cDNA or gDNA derived from T cells, B-cell-depleted T cells, or PBMCs.

Measured with immunoSEQ multiplex PCR; TCRdb has only the in-frame clones, and not every one. The table lists some 63,000 clones, around 80% of them singletons. Sequencing input: peripheral blood. The TCR originated in a human donor in a cohort sampled during active COVID-19. The gene calls are TRBV3-1 (or the pseudogene TRBV3-2) and TRBJ1-5, with D uncertain. The CDR3 protein is CASSQDTRQPQHF. The CDR3 DNA reads as TGTGCCAGCAGCCAAGATACTAGGCAGCCCCAGCATTTT.